The 10 T cell receptor beta chains in this list originate from one sample, sequenced in a study of somatic mutations in cytotoxic T cells in rheumatoid arthritis. Produced via immunoSEQ multiplex PCR; TCRdb's table is partial and in-frame only. This repertoire shows 15,000 or so clones, more than 65% found once; its top ten account for over 9.5%. Input material: CD8+ T cells sorted from blood. The receptors shown here come from an adult with rheumatoid arthritis.

This clone was picked up one time. This chain joins TRBV4-3 and TRBJ2-6, with 9 bases fitting TRBD1. The junction had 10 bases not matched to a gene; V was cut back by 0 bases and J by 1 base. The CDR3 length is 20 residues. Per germline, CDR1 LGHNA and CDR2 YSLEER. CDR3: CASSQDRITGGLSGANVLTF. For the CDR3, the DNA is TGCGCCAGCAGCCAAGATCGAATAACAGGGGGCCTGTCTGGGGCCAACGTCCTGACTTTC.

This clone turned up a few times. The V and J genes are TRBV27 and TRBJ1-5; D remains ambiguous. CDR1 is MNHEY and CDR2 is SMNVEV in the germline V gene (reference sequence). The CDR3 totals 10 residues. V was shortened by 8 bases and J by 4 bases, with 3 bases between the two germline ends. The CDR3 is CASGNQPQHF. Here the CDR3 DNA reads TGTGCCAGCGGAAATCAGCCCCAGCATTTT.

Concerning this clone itself: A junction end diverges from the germline sequence, so it may reflect a read error. The chain employs TRBV20-1 and TRBJ1-1; D uncertain. The CDR3 sequence is 10 residues long. Germline assignment: CDR1 DFQATT and CDR2 SNEGSKA (reference sequence). CDR3 loop: CSARDRVAEF. In nucleotides, the CDR3 is TGCAGTGCTAGAGATCGGGTTGCCGAGTTT.

This chain links TRBV9 with TRBJ2-2, with TRBD1 matching 10 bases. The germline CDR1 and CDR2 sequences are SGDLS and YYNGEE. V lost 3 bases to trimming and J lost 7 bases; unmatched junction nucleotides: 0. The CDR3 sequence is 13 residues long. The DNA for the CDR3 is TGTGCCAGCAGCGGGGACAGGGGCGGGGAGCTGTTTTTT. The encoded protein is CASSGDRGGELFF.

This clone ranks as large. The chain uses TRBV30 and TRBJ1-4; 8 bases match TRBD1. The germline V gene encodes CDR1 GTSNPN and CDR2 SVGIG (reference sequence). The V and J ends lost 2 bases and 8 bases, in that order; junction bases with no gene match: 10. The CDR3 has 15 amino acids. As DNA, the CDR3 is TGTGCCTGGAGTCATGCAGGGGGCCAGGGAGAAAAACTGTTTTTT. Residues: CAWSHAGGQGEKLFF.

On this clone: The junction differs from germline at one of its ends, possibly a read error. The chain uses TRBV10-2 and TRBJ2-2; D not resolved. Germline CDR1 WSHSY, CDR2 SAAADI. The CDR3 runs 14 residues. The CDR3 region is CASSLLGNSGELFF. The DNA for the CDR3 is TGCGCCAGCAGTCTTCTAGGGAACAGCGGGGAGCTGTTTTTT.

The V call is TRBV4-1, the J call TRBJ1-1; TRBD1 aligns across 7 bases. The CDR3 covers 15 residues. V trimming: 5 bases; J trimming: 1 base; junction bases outside the gene matches: 7. In germline, CDR1 is MGHRA, CDR2 YSYEKL. CDR3 nucleotide sequence: TGCGCCAGCAGCTACTTGACAGGGAGGAACACTGAAGCTTTCTTT. It specifies CASSYLTGRNTEAFF.

The chain is built from TRBV7-5 and TRBJ2-5; the table's D gene call, TRBD1, was not cross checked with the DNA. TRBV7-5 constitutes a pseudogene. There are 15 residues in the CDR3. This chain's CDR3 is CVRSLGDRRSETQYF. CDR3 bases: TGTGTCAGAAGCTTGGGGGACAGGAGGTCAGAGACCCAGTACTTC.

V and J are TRBV4-1 and TRBJ1-2; D not resolved. CDR3 size: 16 residues. Per the germline V gene, CDR1 is MGHRA and CDR2 is YSYEKL. V lost 1 base to trimming and J lost 0 bases, with 12 bases between them. The CDR3 is CASSQVPAATNYGYTF. As DNA, the CDR3 is TGCGCCAGCAGCCAAGTCCCGGCAGCCACTAACTATGGCTACACCTTC.

The V gene is TRBV21-1, the J gene TRBJ1-3. TRBV21-1 counts as a pseudogene. CDR3 size: 14 residues. The CDR3 sequence: CASSKAANGNTIYF. The CDR3 DNA follows: TGTGCCAGCAGCAAAGCGGCGAATGGAAACACCATATATTTT.